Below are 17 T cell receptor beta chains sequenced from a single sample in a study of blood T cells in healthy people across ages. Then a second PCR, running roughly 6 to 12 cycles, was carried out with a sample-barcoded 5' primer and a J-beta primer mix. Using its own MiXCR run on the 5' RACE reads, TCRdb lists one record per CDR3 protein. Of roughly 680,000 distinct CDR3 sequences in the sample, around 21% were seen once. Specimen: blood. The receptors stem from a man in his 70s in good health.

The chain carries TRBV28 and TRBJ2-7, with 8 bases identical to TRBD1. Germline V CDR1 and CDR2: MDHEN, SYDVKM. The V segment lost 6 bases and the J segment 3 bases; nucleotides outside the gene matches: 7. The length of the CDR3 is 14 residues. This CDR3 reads CASRRTGQIYEQYF. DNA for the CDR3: TGTGCCAGCAGGCGGACAGGGCAGATCTACGAGCAGTACTTC.

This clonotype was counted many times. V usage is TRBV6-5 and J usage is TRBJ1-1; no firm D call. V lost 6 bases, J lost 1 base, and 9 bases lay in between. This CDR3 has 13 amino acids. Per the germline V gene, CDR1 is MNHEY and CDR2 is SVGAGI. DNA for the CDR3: TGTGCCAGCAGCGGACCGAAGAACACTGAAGCTTTCTTT. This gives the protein CASSGPKNTEAFF.

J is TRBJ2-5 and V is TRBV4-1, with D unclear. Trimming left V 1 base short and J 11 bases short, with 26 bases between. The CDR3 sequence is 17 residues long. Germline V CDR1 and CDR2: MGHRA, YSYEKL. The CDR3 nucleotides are TGCGCCAGCAGCCAAGTAAATCCTGGAGTTGGCACTACGGAGCAGTACTTC. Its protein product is CASSQVNPGVGTTEQYF.

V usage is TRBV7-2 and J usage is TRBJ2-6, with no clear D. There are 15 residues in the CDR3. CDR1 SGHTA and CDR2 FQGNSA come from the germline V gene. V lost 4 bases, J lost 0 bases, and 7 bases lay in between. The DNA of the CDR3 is TGTGCCAGCAGCTCCCGGATCTCTGGGGCCAACGTCCTGACTTTC. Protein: CASSSRISGANVLTF. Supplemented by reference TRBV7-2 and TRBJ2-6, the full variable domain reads GAGVSQSPSNKVTEKGKDVELRCDPISGHTALYWYRQSLGQGLEFLIYFQGNSAPDKSGLPSDRFSAERTGGSVSTLTIQRTQQEDSAVYLCASSSRISGANVLTFGAGSRLTVL.

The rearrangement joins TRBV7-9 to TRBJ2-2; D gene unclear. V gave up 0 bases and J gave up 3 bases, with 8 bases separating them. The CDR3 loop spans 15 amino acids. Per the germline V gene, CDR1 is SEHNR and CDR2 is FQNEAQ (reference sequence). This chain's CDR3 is CASSLASGYTGELFF. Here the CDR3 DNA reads TGTGCCAGCAGCTTAGCATCCGGGTACACCGGGGAGCTGTTTTTT.

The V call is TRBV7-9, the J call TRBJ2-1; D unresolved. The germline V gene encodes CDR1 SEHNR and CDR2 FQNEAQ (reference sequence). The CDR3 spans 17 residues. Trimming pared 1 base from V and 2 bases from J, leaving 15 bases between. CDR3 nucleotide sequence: TGTGCCAGCAGCTTAGATCTGGGTAGCTTGACCTACAATGAGCAGTTCTTC. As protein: CASSLDLGSLTYNEQFF.

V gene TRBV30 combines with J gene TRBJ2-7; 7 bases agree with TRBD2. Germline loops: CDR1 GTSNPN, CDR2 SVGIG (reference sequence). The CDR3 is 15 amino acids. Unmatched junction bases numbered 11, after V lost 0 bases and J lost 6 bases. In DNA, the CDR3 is TGTGCCTGGAGTGTCACGGCGGGAGTCTGGGGCGAGCAGTACTTC. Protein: CAWSVTAGVWGEQYF.

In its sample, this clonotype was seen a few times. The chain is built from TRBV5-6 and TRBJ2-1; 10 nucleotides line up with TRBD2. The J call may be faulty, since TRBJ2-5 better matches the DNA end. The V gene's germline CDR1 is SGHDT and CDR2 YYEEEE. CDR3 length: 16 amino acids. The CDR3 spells CASSLRGAGGRETQYF. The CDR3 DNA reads TGTGCCAGCAGCTTAAGAGGAGCGGGAGGGCGGGAGACCCAGTACTTC.

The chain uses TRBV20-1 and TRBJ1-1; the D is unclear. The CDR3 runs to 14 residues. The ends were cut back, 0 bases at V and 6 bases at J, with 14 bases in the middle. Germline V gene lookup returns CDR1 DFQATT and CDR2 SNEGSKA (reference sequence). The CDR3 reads CSARDASLIAEAFF. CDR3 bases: TGCAGTGCTAGAGATGCCAGTCTTATCGCTGAAGCTTTCTTT.

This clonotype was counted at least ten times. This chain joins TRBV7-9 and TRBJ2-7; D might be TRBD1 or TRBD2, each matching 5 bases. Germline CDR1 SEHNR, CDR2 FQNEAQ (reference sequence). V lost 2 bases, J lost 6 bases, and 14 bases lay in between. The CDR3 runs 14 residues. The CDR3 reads CASSLWGVRGEQYF. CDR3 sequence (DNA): TGTGCCAGCAGCTTATGGGGAGTTAGGGGCGAGCAGTACTTC.

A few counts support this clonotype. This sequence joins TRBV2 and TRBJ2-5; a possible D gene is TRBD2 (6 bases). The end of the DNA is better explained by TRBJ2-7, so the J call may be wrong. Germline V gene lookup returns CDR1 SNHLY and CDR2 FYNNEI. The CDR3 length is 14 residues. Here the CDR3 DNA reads TGTGCCAGCAGTGGCGGGGAAAGCTCCTACGAGCAGTACTTC. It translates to CASSGGESSYEQYF.

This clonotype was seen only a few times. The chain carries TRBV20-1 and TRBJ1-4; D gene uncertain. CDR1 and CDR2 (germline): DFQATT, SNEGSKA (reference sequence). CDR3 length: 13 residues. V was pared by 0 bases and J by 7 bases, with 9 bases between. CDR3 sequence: CSARDRGSEKLFF. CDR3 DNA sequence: TGCAGTGCTAGAGACCGGGGAAGTGAAAAACTGTTTTTT.

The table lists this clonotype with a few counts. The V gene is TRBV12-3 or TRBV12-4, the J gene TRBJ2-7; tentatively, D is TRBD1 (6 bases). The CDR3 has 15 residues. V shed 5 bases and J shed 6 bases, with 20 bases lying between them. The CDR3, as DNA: TGTGCCAGCAGTCATGGACAGACTTCCTTCTGCGAGCAGTACTTC. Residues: CASSHGQTSFCEQYF.

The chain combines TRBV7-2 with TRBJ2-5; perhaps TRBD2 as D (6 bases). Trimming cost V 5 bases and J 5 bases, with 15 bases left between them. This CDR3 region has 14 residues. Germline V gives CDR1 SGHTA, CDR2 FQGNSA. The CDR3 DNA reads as TGTGCCAGCAGCCGGGACTGGTTCGGGGAGACCCAGTACTTC. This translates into CASSRDWFGETQYF.

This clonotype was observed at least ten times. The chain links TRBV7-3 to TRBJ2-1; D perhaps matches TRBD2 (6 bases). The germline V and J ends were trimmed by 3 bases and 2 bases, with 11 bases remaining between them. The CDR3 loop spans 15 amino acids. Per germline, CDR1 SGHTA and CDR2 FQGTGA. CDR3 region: CASSFSASAYNEQFF. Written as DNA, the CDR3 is TGTGCCAGCAGCTTTTCGGCTAGCGCCTACAATGAGCAGTTCTTC.

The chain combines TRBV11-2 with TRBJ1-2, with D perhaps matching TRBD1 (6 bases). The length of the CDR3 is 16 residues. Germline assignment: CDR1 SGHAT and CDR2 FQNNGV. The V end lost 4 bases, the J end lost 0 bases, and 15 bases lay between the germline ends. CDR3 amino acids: CASSSGRGPSNYGYTF. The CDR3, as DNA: TGTGCCAGCAGCTCTGGTCGGGGGCCCTCTAACTATGGCTACACCTTC. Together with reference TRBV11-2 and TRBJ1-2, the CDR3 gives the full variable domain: EAGVAQSPRYKIIEKRQSVAFWCNPISGHATLYWYQQILGQGPKLLIQFQNNGVVDDSQLPKDRFSAERLKGVDSTLKIQPAKLEDSAVYLCASSSGRGPSNYGYTFGSGTRLTVV.

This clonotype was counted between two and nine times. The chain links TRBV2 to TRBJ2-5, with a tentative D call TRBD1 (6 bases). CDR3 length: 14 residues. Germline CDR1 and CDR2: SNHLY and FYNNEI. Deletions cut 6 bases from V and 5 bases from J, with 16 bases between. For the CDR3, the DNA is TGTGCCAGCAGCAAGGACAGAATTGGGGAGACCCAGTACTTC. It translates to CASSKDRIGETQYF.